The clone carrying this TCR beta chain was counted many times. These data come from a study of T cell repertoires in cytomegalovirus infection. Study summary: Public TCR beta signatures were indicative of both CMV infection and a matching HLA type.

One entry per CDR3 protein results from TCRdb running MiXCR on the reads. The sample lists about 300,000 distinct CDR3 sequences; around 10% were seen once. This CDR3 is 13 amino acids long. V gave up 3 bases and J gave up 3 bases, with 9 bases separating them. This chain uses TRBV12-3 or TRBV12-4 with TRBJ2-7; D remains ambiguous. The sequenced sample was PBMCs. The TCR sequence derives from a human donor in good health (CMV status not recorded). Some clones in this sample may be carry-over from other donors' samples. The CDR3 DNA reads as TGTGCCAGCAGTTTTCTCGAGTTCTACGAGCAGTACTTC. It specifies CASSFLEFYEQYF.